This TCR beta chain was identified in a study of T cell responses to AZD1222 COVID-19 vaccine. Findings and caveats of the study: Two doses of AZD1222 preceded a rise in Spike-specific TCR breadth and depth. No repertoire was sampled before or during the peak T cell response, only after it. Vaccine-associated CD4 TCRs ranged over spike, dominating at 160-218 and 743-854.

About this clone itself: The antigen remains undetermined.

Using immunoSEQ multiplex PCR, the repertoire was profiled, and TCRdb retains in-frame clones only, with some absent. This sample has 140,000 to 150,000 clones, with around 90% found just once. The V end was cut by 5 bases, the J end by 7 bases, with 15 bases between. The CDR3 extends over 14 amino acids. The germline V gene encodes CDR1 SNHLY and CDR2 FYNNEI. The clonotype originates from an adult in good health. Specimen: peripheral blood, collected on day 0 of AZD1222 vaccination. V usage is TRBV2 and J usage is TRBJ1-5, with D maybe TRBD1 (5 bases). In nucleotides, the CDR3 is TGTGCCAGCAGTTGGGACTATACGGGACAGCCCCAGCATTTT. Encoded protein: CASSWDYTGQPQHF.